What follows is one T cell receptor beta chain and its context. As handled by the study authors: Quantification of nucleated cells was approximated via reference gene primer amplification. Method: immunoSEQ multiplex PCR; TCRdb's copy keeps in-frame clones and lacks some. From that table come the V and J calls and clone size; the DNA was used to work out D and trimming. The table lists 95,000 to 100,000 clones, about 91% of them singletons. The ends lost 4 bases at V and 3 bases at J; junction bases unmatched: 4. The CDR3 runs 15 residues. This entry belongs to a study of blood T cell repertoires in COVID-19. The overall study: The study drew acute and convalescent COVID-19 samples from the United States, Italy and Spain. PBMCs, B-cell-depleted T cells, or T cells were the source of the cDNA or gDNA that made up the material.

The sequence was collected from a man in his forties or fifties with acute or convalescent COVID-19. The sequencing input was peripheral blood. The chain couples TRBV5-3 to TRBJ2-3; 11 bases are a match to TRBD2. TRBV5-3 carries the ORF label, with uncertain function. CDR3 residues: CARSNIAGGTDTQYF. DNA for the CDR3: TGTGCCAGAAGCAATATAGCGGGGGGGACAGATACGCAGTATTTT.